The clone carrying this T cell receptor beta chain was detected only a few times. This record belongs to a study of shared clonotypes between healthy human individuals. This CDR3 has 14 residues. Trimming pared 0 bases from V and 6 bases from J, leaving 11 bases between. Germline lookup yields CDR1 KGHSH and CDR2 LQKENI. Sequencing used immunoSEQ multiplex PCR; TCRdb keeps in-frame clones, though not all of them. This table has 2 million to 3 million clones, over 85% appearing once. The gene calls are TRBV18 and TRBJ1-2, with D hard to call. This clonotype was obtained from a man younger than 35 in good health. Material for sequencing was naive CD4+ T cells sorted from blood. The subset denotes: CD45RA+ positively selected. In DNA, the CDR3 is TGTGCCAGCTCACCACCGCTCTTAGGCGATGGCTACACCTTC. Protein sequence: CASSPPLLGDGYTF.